The rows below give T cell receptor beta chains drawn from one sample of a study of T cells in Graves' hyperthyroidism and ophthalmopathy. TCRdb analysed the multiplex PCR reads with MiXCR anew, one entry per CDR3 protein. The table has around 200,000 distinct CDR3 sequences, about 18% seen once. Sequences were obtained from blood. The source is a man aged 35 to 55 with Graves' hyperthyroidism. Each CDR3 is given with its conserved first and last residue. The D gene is left open where the match is weak. Clone size is not always given. Where it is, it says once, few, many or a class for expanded clones.

clone_size,cdr3_length,j_call,d_call,v_call,cdr3_aa,cdr3_nt
many,14,TRBJ1-3,-,TRBV7-2,CASNLVGSGNTIYF,TGTGCCAGCAACCTAGTGGGGTCTGGAAACACCATATATTTT
many,12,TRBJ1-6,-,TRBV20-1,CSAAGRDSPLHF,TGCAGTGCGGCGGGTAGGGATTCACCCCTCCACTTT
-,15,TRBJ1-1,TRBD1,TRBV9,CASSSWTGPNTEAFF,TGTGCCAGCAGCTCCTGGACAGGACCGAACACTGAAGCTTTCTTT
few,18,TRBJ2-3,TRBD2,TRBV18,CASSPGASGATSTDTQYF,TGTGCCAGCTCACCTGGGGCTAGCGGGGCCACTAGCACAGATACGCAGTATTTT
-,18,TRBJ1-6,TRBD1,TRBV6-2/TRBV6-3,CASSGFRDRGPAGSPLHF,TGTGCCAGCAGTGGATTCCGGGACAGGGGCCCGGCGGGTTCACCCCTCCACTTT
many,11,TRBJ2-7,-,TRBV20-1,CSAGLSYEQYF,TGCAGTGCCGGACTGAGCTACGAGCAGTACTTC
-,15,TRBJ1-1,-,TRBV5-1,CASRVDGATGNQAFF,TGCGCCAGCAGGGTCGACGGCGCGACAGGCAATCAAGCTTTCTTT
-,14,TRBJ2-7,TRBD1,TRBV5-1,CASSRGQGRGEQYF,TGCGCCAGCAGCAGGGGACAGGGAAGGGGCGAGCAGTACTTC
many,15,TRBJ1-6,-,TRBV18,CASSPAPASGSPLHF,TGTGCCAGCTCACCAGCGCCGGCTTCAGGGTCACCCCTCCACTTT
many,19,TRBJ2-6,TRBD2,TRBV20-1,CSATGGSRTASSGANVLTF,TGCAGTGCCACCGGGGGGTCCAGAACCGCCTCCTCTGGGGCCAACGTCCTGACTTTC
many,13,TRBJ2-1,TRBD1,TRBV2,CASNRDRSNEQFF,TGTGCCAGCAACCGGGACAGGAGTAATGAGCAGTTCTTC
many,14,TRBJ1-1,-,TRBV7-9,CASSFEGLNTEAFF,TGTGCCAGCAGCTTTGAGGGGCTGAACACTGAAGCTTTCTTT
many,19,TRBJ2-1,TRBD2,TRBV7-2,CASSRRASTSGGYYNEQFF,TGTGCCAGCAGCCGGAGGGCGTCGACTAGCGGGGGTTACTACAATGAGCAGTTCTTC
-,16,TRBJ2-1,TRBD1,TRBV6-1,CASSSLYRGSYNEQFF,TGTGCCAGCAGCTCACTTTACAGGGGTTCCTACAATGAGCAGTTCTTC
-,18,TRBJ2-6,-,TRBV6-6,CASSYKGRPSSGANVLTF,TGTGCCAGCAGTTACAAGGGCAGGCCTAGCTCTGGGGCCAACGTCCTGACTTTC
many,14,TRBJ1-5,-,TRBV12-3/TRBV12-4,CASNLGRSNQPQHF,TGTGCCAGCAACTTGGGACGGAGCAATCAGCCCCAGCATTTT
many,15,TRBJ1-4,-,TRBV7-2,CASSLTGSANEKLFF,TGTGCCAGCAGCTTAACAGGGTCGGCTAATGAAAAACTGTTTTTT
many,15,TRBJ1-4,TRBD1,TRBV7-9,CASSIAGTGVEKLFF,TGTGCCAGCAGCATAGCCGGGACAGGGGTAGAAAAACTGTTTTTT
many,16,TRBJ2-1,TRBD2,TRBV11-1,CASSLKGGGAYNEQFF,TGTGCCAGCAGCTTAAAAGGCGGGGGGGCTTACAATGAGCAGTTCTTC
many,13,TRBJ1-2,-,TRBV7-8,CASSSDLSYGYTF,TGTGCCAGCAGCTCAGACTTATCCTATGGCTACACCTTC
-,13,TRBJ1-5,-,TRBV6-2/TRBV6-3,CASTSGARQPQHF,TGTGCCAGCACGTCGGGGGCCCGTCAGCCCCAGCATTTT
-,15,TRBJ1-4,TRBD1,TRBV5-6,CASSTTRTGHEKLFF,TGTGCCAGCAGCACGACCCGGACAGGCCATGAAAAACTGTTTTTT
many,15,TRBJ2-1,-,TRBV2,CASSESHGRDNEQFF,TGTGCCAGCAGTGAATCACACGGTCGGGACAATGAGCAGTTCTTC
few,17,TRBJ1-6,-,TRBV12-3/TRBV12-4,CASSSEEQGPYNSPLHF,TGTGCCAGCAGTTCCGAAGAACAGGGACCCTATAATTCACCCCTCCACTTT
few,14,TRBJ1-1,-,TRBV6-6,CASSYPLGGTEAFF,TGTGCCAGCAGTTACCCCCTAGGCGGGACTGAAGCTTTCTTT
-,16,TRBJ1-1,-,TRBV19,CASSIDRPALNTEAFF,TGTGCCAGTAGTATAGACCGGCCGGCCCTGAACACTGAAGCTTTCTTT
many,14,TRBJ2-1,-,TRBV3-1,CASSQAVQGNEQFF,TGTGCCAGCAGCCAAGCAGTACAGGGAAATGAGCAGTTCTTC
-,12,TRBJ1-5,-,TRBV28,CATRKSNQPQHF,TGTGCCACTAGAAAAAGCAATCAGCCCCAGCATTTT
many,13,TRBJ2-5,-,TRBV30,CAWSMFGRETQYF,TGTGCCTGGAGTATGTTTGGCCGGGAGACCCAGTACTTC
many,15,TRBJ2-7,TRBD1,TRBV5-1,CASSPDRATSYEQYF,TGCGCCAGCAGCCCGGACAGGGCCACCTCCTACGAGCAGTACTTC
many,17,TRBJ2-4,-,TRBV11-2,CASSLTGTYLAKNIQYF,TGTGCCAGCAGCTTAACCGGGACTTACCTAGCCAAAAACATTCAGTACTTC
-,12,TRBJ2-1,-,TRBV30,CAWSVTGAEQFF,TGTGCCTGGAGTGTTACTGGGGCCGAGCAGTTCTTC
many,15,TRBJ2-5,-,TRBV19,CASTIRGGQQETQYF,TGTGCCAGTACCATCCGGGGGGGACAGCAAGAGACCCAGTACTTC
many,14,TRBJ1-1,-,TRBV19,CASSIGRINTEAFF,TGTGCCAGTAGTATCGGTAGGATTAACACTGAAGCTTTCTTT
many,15,TRBJ1-4,-,TRBV2,CASSELGGYNEKLFF,TGTGCCAGCAGTGAATTGGGGGGTTATAATGAAAAACTGTTTTTT
many,15,TRBJ2-6,-,TRBV7-9,CASSPSGSGANVLTF,TGTGCCAGCAGCCCCAGCGGCTCTGGGGCCAACGTCCTGACTTTC
many,15,TRBJ1-4,TRBD1,TRBV5-1,CASSLQGAINEKLFF,TGCGCCAGCAGTCTACAGGGGGCTATTAATGAAAAACTGTTTTTT
many,15,TRBJ2-1,TRBD1,TRBV18,CASSPKGQEHNEQFF,TGTGCCAGCTCACCAAAGGGACAGGAACACAATGAGCAGTTCTTC
many,13,TRBJ2-2,-,TRBV5-1,CASTRGGGGELFF,TGCGCCAGCACCCGCGGAGGAGGGGGGGAGCTGTTTTTT
many,12,TRBJ1-2,-,TRBV12-3/TRBV12-4,CASKGYGYGYTF,TGTGCCAGCAAGGGGTATGGCTATGGCTACACCTTC
many,10,TRBJ2-3,-,TRBV20-1,CSARVDTQYF,TGCAGTGCTAGAGTAGATACGCAGTATTTT
many,15,TRBJ2-5,-,TRBV5-1,CASSPAGLYQETQYF,TGCGCCAGCAGCCCAGCAGGGCTGTACCAAGAGACCCAGTACTTC
-,14,TRBJ2-5,-,TRBV9,CASSDLGFQETQYF,TGTGCCAGCAGCGATTTAGGGTTCCAAGAGACCCAGTACTTC
many,19,TRBJ2-1,TRBD2,TRBV7-9,CASSSLAGGSDSSYNEQFF,TGTGCCAGCAGCTCACTAGCGGGGGGATCTGATAGCTCCTACAATGAGCAGTTCTTC
many,18,TRBJ1-6,-,TRBV28,CASSFLDSLISYNSPLHF,TGTGCCAGCAGTTTCCTGGACAGTCTAATTTCTTATAATTCACCCCTCCACTTT
many,15,TRBJ2-7,-,TRBV27,CASRTARDGNYEQYF,TGTGCCAGCAGAACAGCCCGGGACGGGAACTACGAGCAGTACTTC
few,12,TRBJ1-3,-,TRBV6-1,CASRAQGNTIYF,TGTGCCAGCAGGGCACAGGGAAACACCATATATTTT
many,15,TRBJ2-5,-,TRBV12-3/TRBV12-4,CASSSQGGGQETQYF,TGTGCCAGCAGTTCCCAGGGGGGGGGCCAAGAGACCCAGTACTTC
-,15,TRBJ1-1,-,TRBV5-4,CASSLLSRKNTEAFF,TGTGCCAGCAGCTTGTTGTCCAGGAAGAACACTGAAGCTTTCTTT
many,15,TRBJ1-5,-,TRBV5-1,CASSPEPRGPQPQHF,TGCGCCAGCAGCCCAGAACCCAGGGGCCCGCAGCCCCAGCATTTT
many,15,TRBJ2-1,TRBD2,TRBV11-2,CASSSGGGRFYEQFF,TGTGCCAGCAGCTCCGGCGGGGGGCGCTTCTATGAGCAGTTCTTC
-,17,TRBJ1-1,-,TRBV4-1,CASSQDLTKGKNTEAFF,TGCGCCAGCAGCCAAGATCTTACGAAGGGCAAGAACACTGAAGCTTTCTTT
few,14,TRBJ2-3,TRBD2,TRBV7-2,CASSQPGGQDTQYF,TGTGCCAGCAGCCAACCGGGGGGGCAAGATACGCAGTATTTT
-,16,TRBJ2-3,TRBD2,TRBV9,CASSVDPAGGQDTQYF,TGTGCCAGCAGCGTAGATCCAGCGGGGGGGCAAGATACGCAGTATTTT
many,16,TRBJ2-5,-,TRBV5-8,CASSLPTGGGQETQYF,TGTGCCAGCAGCTTACCTACAGGGGGGGGCCAAGAGACCCAGTACTTC